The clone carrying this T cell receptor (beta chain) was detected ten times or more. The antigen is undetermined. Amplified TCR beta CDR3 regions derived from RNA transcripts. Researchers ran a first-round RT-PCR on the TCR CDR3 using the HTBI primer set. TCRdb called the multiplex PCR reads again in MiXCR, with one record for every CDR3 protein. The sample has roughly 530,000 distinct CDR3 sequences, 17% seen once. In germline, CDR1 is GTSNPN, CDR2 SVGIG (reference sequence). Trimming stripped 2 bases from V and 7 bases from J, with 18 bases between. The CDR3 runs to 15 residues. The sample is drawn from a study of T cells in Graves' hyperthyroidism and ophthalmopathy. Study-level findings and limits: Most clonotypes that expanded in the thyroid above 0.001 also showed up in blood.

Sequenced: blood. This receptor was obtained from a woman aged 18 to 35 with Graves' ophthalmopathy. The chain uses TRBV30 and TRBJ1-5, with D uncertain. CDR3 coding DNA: TGTGCCTGGAGTCCCCCGGGTCCGGCGAGGCAGCCCCAGCATTTT. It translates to CAWSPPGPARQPQHF.